The 5 T cell receptor beta chains below were found in one sample sequenced in a study of blood T cell repertoires in COVID-19. Sequencing used immunoSEQ multiplex PCR; TCRdb keeps in-frame clones, though not all of them. The table includes about 73,000 clones, about 83% detected once. The sample consisted of peripheral blood. These receptors were taken from a woman in her sixties or seventies with acute or convalescent COVID-19.

The J gene is TRBJ1-1, the V gene TRBV20-1, with 8 bases lining up with TRBD1. Unmatched junction bases numbered 4, after V lost 3 bases and J lost 1 base. The CDR3 totals 14 residues. Germline V gives CDR1 DFQATT, CDR2 SNEGSKA (reference sequence). This CDR3 reads CSASPGTGNTEAFF. In DNA form, the CDR3 reads TGCAGTGCTAGTCCCGGGACAGGGAACACTGAAGCTTTCTTT.

The genes are TRBV6-5 and TRBJ1-1; unclear D gene. The CDR3 covers 13 residues. V was pared by 5 bases and J by 3 bases, with 10 bases between. The germline V gene encodes CDR1 MNHEY and CDR2 SVGAGI. CDR3 DNA sequence: TGTGCCAGCAGTACCCTGGCGGACACTGAAGCTTTCTTT. Translation: CASSTLADTEAFF.

The genes are TRBV27 and TRBJ2-7, with D maybe TRBD2 (5 bases). CDR1 MNHEY and CDR2 SMNVEV come from the germline V gene (reference sequence). Trimming left V 5 bases short and J 5 bases short, with 25 bases between. The CDR3 spans 17 residues. The CDR3: CASSAQIPYREDDEQYF. CDR3 sequence (DNA): TGTGCCAGCAGTGCCCAAATTCCATATCGGGAAGACGACGAGCAGTACTTC.

The rearrangement uses TRBV27 and TRBJ1-4, with 7 bases lining up with TRBD1. The germline V gene encodes CDR1 MNHEY and CDR2 SMNVEV (reference sequence). This CDR3 has 12 amino acids. Unmatched junction bases numbered 3, after V lost 4 bases and J lost 10 bases. CDR3 DNA sequence: TGTGCCAGCAGTTCTACAGGGGTAAAACTGTTTTTT. Translation gives CASSSTGVKLFF. Combining the CDR3 with reference TRBV27 and TRBJ1-4 gives the whole variable domain EAQVTQNPRYLITVTGKKLTVTCSQNMNHEYMSWYRQDPGLGLRQIYYSMNVEVTDKGDVPEGYKVSRKEKRNFPLILESPSPNQTSLYFCASSSTGVKLFFGSGTQLSVL.

Details on this clone: This specimen includes other DNA sequences encoding the same CDR3. The V call is TRBV27, the J call TRBJ1-2, with 7 bases fitting TRBD1. Germline CDR1 and CDR2: MNHEY and SMNVEV (reference sequence). CDR3 length: 14 amino acids. The trim removed 3 bases at V and 4 bases at J, leaving 5 bases unmatched. The CDR3: CASSLSRDSYGYTF. CDR3 DNA: TGTGCCAGCAGTTTGTCCCGGGACAGCTATGGCTACACCTTC.